The present entry profiles one T cell receptor beta chain with its context. This sample is part of a study of blood T cell repertoires in COVID-19. As for the study in general: Sites in the United States, Italy and Spain provided acute and convalescent COVID-19 samples. T cells, B-cell-depleted T cells, or PBMCs supplied cDNA or gDNA.

As originally analysed: Using reference gene primer amplification, nucleated cell counts were estimated. The assay was immunoSEQ multiplex PCR, and TCRdb's table has in-frame clones only and misses some. For V, J and clone size, that table is used; D and trimming come from the DNA. The profile shows under 250,000 clones, approximately 90% of them singletons. This CDR3 has 16 residues. Germline V CDR1 and CDR2: KGHSH, LQKENI. Trimming cost V 3 bases and J 2 bases, with 15 bases left between them. Sequenced: peripheral blood. The sequence was obtained from a man over 45 with COVID-19, enrolled during active disease. The chain joins TRBV18 to TRBJ2-3, with D perhaps matching TRBD2 (7 bases). The CDR3 sequence: CASSPAEGGFTDTQYF. The CDR3 nucleotides are TGTGCCAGCTCACCGGCTGAGGGGGGGTTCACAGATACGCAGTATTTT.